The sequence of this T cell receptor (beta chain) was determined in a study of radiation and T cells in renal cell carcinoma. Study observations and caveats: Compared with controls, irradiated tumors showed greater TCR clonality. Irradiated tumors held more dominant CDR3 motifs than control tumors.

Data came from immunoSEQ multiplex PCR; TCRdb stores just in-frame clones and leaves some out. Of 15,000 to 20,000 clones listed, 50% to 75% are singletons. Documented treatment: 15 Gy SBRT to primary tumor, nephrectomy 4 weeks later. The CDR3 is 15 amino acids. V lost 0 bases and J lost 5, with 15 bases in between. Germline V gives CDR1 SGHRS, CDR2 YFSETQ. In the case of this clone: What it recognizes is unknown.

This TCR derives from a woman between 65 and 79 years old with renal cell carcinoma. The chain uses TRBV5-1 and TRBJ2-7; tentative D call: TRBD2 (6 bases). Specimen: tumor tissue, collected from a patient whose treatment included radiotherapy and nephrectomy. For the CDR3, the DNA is TGCGCCAGCAGCTTGGGGGGCGGGGCCCCTAACGAGCAGTACTTC. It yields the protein CASSLGGGAPNEQYF.